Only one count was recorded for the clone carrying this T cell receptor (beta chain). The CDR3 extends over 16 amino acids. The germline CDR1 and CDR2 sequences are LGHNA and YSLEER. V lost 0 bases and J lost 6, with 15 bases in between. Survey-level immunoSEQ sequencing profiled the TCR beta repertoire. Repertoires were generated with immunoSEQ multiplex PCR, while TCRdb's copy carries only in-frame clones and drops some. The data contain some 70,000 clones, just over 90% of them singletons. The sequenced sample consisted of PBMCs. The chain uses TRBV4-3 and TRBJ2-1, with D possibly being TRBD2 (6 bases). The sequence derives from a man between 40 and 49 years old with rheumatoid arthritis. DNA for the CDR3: TGCGCCAGCAGCCAAGATTGGGTCGGGGGAATCAATGAGCAGTTCTTC. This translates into CASSQDWVGGINEQFF.